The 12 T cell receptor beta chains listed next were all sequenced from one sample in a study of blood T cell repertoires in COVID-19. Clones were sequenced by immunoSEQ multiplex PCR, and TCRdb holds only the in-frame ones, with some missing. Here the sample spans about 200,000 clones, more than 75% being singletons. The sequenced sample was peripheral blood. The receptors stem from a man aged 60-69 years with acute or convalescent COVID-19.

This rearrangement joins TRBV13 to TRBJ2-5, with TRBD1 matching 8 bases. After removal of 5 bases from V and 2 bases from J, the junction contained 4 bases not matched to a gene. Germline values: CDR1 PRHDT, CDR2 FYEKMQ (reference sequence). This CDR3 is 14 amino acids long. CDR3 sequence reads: CASSTGQGQETQYF. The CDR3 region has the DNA TGTGCCAGCAGCACCGGACAGGGTCAAGAGACCCAGTACTTC.

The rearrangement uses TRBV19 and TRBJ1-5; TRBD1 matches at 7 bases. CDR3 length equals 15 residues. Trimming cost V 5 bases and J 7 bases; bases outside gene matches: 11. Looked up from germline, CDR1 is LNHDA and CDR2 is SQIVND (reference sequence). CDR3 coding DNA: TGTGCCAGTAGTCCGGAAGGACAGGTGAGGCAGCCCCAGCATTTT. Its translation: CASSPEGQVRQPQHF.

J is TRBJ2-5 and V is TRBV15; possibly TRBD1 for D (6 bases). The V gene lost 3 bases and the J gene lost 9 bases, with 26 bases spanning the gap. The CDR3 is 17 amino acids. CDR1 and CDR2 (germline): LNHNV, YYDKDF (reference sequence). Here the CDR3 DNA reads TGTGCCACCAGCAGCCCGCAGGGGACGGGACGCGGGTTTGCCCAGTACTTC. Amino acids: CATSSPQGTGRGFAQYF. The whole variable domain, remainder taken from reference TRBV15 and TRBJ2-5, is DAMVIQNPRYQVTQFGKPVTLSCSQTLNHNVMYWYQQKSSQAPKLLFHYYDKDFNNEADTPDNFQSRRPNTSFCFLDIRSPGLGDTAMYLCATSSPQGTGRGFAQYFGPGTRLLVL.

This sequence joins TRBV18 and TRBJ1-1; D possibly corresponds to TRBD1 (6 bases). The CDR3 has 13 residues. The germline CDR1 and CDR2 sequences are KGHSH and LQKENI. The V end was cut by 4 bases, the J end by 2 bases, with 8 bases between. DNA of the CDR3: TGTGCCAGCTCACGAGGGACAAACACTGAAGCTTTCTTT. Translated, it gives CASSRGTNTEAFF.

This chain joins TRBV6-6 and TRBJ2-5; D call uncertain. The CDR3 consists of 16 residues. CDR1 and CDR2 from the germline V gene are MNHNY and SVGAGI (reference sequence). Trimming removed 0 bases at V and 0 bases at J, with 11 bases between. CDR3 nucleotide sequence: TGTGCCAGCAGTTACTCGAACGGAGCGAACCAAGAGACCCAGTACTTC. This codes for CASSYSNGANQETQYF.

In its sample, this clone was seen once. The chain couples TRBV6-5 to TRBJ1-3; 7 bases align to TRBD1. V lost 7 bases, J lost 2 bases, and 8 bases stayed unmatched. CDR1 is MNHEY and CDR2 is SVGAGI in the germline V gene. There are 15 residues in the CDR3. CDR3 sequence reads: CASKEGAMAGNTIYF. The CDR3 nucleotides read TGTGCCAGCAAGGAGGGGGCAATGGCTGGAAACACCATATATTTT.

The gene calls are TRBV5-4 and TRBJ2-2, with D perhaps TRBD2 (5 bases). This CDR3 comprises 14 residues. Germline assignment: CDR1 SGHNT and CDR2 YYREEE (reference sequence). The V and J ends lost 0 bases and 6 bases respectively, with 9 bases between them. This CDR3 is CASSLELVAGELFF. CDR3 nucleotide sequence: TGTGCCAGCAGCTTGGAACTAGTTGCCGGGGAGCTGTTTTTT.

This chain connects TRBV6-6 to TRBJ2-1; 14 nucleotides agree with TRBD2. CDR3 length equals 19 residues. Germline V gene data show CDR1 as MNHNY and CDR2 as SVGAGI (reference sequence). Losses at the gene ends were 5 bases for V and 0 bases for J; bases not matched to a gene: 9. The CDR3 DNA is TGTGCCAGCAGTCCTCGACTAGCGGGGGGGCTAAGCTCCTACAATGAGCAGTTCTTC. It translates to CASSPRLAGGLSSYNEQFF.

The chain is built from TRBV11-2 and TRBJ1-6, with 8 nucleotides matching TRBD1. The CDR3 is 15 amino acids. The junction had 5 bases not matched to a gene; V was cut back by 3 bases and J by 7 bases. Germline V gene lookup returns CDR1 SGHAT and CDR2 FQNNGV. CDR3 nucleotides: TGTGCCAGCAGCTTTGGGGACAGGTCGAATTCACCCCTCCACTTT. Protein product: CASSFGDRSNSPLHF.

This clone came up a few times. The CDR3 reads CASRGLDYGYTF. The CDR3 nucleotides are TGTGCCAGCAGGGGGCTGGACTATGGCTACACCTTC. V and J are TRBV7-9 and TRBJ1-2; tentatively, D is TRBD1 (5 bases). Germline lookup yields CDR1 SEHNR and CDR2 FQNEAQ (reference sequence). The CDR3 totals 12 residues. Between the trimmed V and J ends, which lost 6 bases and 3 bases, there was a span of 8 bases.

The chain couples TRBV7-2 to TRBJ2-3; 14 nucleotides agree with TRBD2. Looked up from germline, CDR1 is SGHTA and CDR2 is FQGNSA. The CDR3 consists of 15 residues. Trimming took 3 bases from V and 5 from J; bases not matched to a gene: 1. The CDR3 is CASSFGLAGGDTQYF. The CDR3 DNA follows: TGTGCCAGCAGCTTCGGACTAGCGGGGGGAGATACGCAGTATTTT.

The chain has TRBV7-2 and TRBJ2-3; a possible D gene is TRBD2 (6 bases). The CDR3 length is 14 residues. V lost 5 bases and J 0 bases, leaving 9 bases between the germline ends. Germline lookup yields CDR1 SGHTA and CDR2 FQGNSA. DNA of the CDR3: TGTGCCAGCAGCCTCGGGACTAGCACAGATACGCAGTATTTT. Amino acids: CASSLGTSTDTQYF. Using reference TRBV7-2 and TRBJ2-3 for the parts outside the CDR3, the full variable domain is GAGVSQSPSNKVTEKGKDVELRCDPISGHTALYWYRQSLGQGLEFLIYFQGNSAPDKSGLPSDRFSAERTGGSVSTLTIQRTQQEDSAVYLCASSLGTSTDTQYFGPGTRLTVL.